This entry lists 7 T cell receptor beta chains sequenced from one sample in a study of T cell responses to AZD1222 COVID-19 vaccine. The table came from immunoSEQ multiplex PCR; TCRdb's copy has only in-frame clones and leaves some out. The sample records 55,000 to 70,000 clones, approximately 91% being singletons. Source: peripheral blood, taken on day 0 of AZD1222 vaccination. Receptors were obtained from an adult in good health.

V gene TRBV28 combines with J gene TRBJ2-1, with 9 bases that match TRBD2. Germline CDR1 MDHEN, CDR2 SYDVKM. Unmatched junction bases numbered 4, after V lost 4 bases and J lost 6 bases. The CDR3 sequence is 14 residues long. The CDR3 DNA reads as TGTGCCAGCAGTTGGAGCGGGAGGAGCAATGAGCAGTTCTTC. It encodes CASSWSGRSNEQFF.

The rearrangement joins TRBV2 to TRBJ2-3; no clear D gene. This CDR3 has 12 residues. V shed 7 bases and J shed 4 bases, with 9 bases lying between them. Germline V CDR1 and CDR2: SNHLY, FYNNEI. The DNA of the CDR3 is TGTGCCAGCAAACGAGGACCAGATACGCAGTATTTT. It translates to CASKRGPDTQYF.

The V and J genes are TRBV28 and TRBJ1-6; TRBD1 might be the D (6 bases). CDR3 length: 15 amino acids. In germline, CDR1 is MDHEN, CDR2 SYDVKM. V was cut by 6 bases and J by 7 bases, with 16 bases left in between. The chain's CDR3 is CASREDSLPNSPLHF. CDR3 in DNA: TGTGCCAGCAGGGAGGACAGCCTCCCGAATTCACCCCTCCACTTT.

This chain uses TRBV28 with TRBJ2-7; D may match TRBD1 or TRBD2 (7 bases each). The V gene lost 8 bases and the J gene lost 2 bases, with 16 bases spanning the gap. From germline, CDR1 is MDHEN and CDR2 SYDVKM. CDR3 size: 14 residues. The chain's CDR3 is CASHQGGSPYEQYF. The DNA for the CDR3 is TGTGCCAGCCACCAGGGGGGGAGCCCCTACGAGCAGTACTTC.

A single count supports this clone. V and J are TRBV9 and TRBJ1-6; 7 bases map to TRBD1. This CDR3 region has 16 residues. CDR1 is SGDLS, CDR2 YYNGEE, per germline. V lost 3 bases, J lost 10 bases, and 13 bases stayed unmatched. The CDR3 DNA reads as TGTGCCAGCAGCGAGGGGGCAGGGGATGAGATGTCACCCCTCCACTTT. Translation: CASSEGAGDEMSPLHF.

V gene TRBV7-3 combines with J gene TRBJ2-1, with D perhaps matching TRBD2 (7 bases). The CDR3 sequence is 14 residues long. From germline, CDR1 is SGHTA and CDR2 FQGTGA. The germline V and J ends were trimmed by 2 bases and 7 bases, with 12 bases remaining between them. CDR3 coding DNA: TGTGCCAGCAGCTTAGCCGGGGGGCCAAATGAGCAGTTCTTC. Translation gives CASSLAGGPNEQFF.

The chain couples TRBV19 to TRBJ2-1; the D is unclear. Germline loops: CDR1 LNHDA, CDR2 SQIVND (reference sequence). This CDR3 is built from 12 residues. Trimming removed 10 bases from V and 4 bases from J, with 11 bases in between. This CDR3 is CATAVGYNEQFF. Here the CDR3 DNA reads TGTGCCACCGCGGTCGGTTACAATGAGCAGTTCTTC. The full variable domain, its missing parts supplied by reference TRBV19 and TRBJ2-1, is DGGITQSPKYLFRKEGQNVTLSCEQNLNHDAMYWYRQDPGQGLRLIYYSQIVNDFQKGDIAEGYSVSREKKESFPLTVTSAQKNPTAFYLCATAVGYNEQFFGPGTRLTVL.